The 17 T cell receptor beta chains reported below all come from one sample, sequenced in a study of T cell responses to AZD1222 COVID-19 vaccine. The repertoire was sequenced with immunoSEQ multiplex PCR; TCRdb's copy has only in-frame clones and lacks some. The sample holds about 150,000 clones, 90% seen once. The sequences come from peripheral blood, collected on day 0 of AZD1222 vaccination. Source of these receptors: an adult in good health.

The gene calls are TRBV7-2 and TRBJ2-7; the D gene is possibly TRBD1 (7 bases). The CDR3 has 13 residues. Trimming left V 0 bases short and J 7 bases short, with 10 bases between. CDR1 and CDR2 from the germline V gene are SGHTA and FQGNSA. In DNA, the CDR3 is TGTGCCAGCAGCTTAGCGGAGGGGGCTGAGCAGTACTTC. This translates into CASSLAEGAEQYF.

The chain couples TRBV13 to TRBJ1-1, with a possible D match to TRBD1 (5 bases). The CDR3 runs to 13 residues. Germline V lookup: CDR1 PRHDT, CDR2 FYEKMQ (reference sequence). V lost 2 bases to trimming and J lost 7 bases, with 11 bases between them. The CDR3 region is CASSLIRVNEAFF. The CDR3 DNA reads TGTGCCAGCAGCTTAATCAGGGTTAATGAAGCTTTCTTT.

This sequence joins TRBV4-2 and TRBJ1-3; D uncertain. The CDR3 has 16 amino acids. Per germline, CDR1 LGHNA and CDR2 YNFKEQ. Trimming left V 1 base short and J 0 bases short, with 10 bases between. The CDR3 coding sequence is TGTGCCAGCAGCCAAGTCGGCAGCAGCTCTGGAAACACCATATATTTT. As protein: CASSQVGSSSGNTIYF.

The rearrangement joins TRBV21-1 to TRBJ1-1; TRBD1 reflects the table's D call only, with no check against the DNA. TRBV21-1 is a pseudogene segment. The CDR3 covers 17 residues. CDR3 nucleotides: TGTGCCAGCAGCAATATCCCCACCAGGCGCGCGAACACTGAAGCTTTCTTT. Amino acid sequence: CASSNIPTRRANTEAFF.

The gene calls are TRBV25-1 and TRBJ2-2; a possible D gene is TRBD1 (5 bases). The length of the CDR3 is 13 residues. The germline V gene has CDR1 MGHDK and CDR2 SYGVNS. Trimming left V 10 bases short and J 3 bases short, with 12 bases between. CDR3 sequence reads: CATMDTDTGELFF. DNA of the CDR3: TGTGCCACCATGGACACCGACACCGGGGAGCTGTTTTTT.

The CDR3 protein is CASSQDTGWNGYTF. The CDR3, as DNA: TGTGCCAGCAGCCAAGACACAGGGTGGAATGGCTACACCTTC. V is TRBV14 and J is TRBJ1-2, with a possible D match to TRBD1 (6 bases). V dropped 0 bases and J dropped 6 bases, with 11 bases sitting between them. The CDR3 contains 14 residues. Germline lookup yields CDR1 SGHDN and CDR2 FVKESK.

The chain employs TRBV9 and TRBJ1-3; TRBD1 matches at 10 bases. The CDR3 totals 17 residues. V shed 0 bases, J shed 4 bases, and the junction held 7 bases outside the gene matches. The V gene's germline CDR1 is SGDLS and CDR2 YYNGEE. CDR3 sequence (DNA): TGTGCCAGCAGCGTAGTGGCGACAGGGGGCCACGGAAACACCATATATTTT. Its protein is CASSVVATGGHGNTIYF.

The chain combines TRBV18 with TRBJ2-2, with 8 bases lining up with TRBD2. The CDR3 consists of 16 residues. Germline V lookup: CDR1 KGHSH, CDR2 LQKENI. With V trimmed by 2 bases and J by 5 bases, 7 bases remained unmatched. CDR3 in amino acids: CASSPVSTSGTGELFF. The CDR3 DNA reads as TGTGCCAGCTCACCAGTCTCTACTAGCGGTACCGGGGAGCTGTTTTTT.

The chain uses TRBV5-1 and TRBJ1-4; D not certain. Trimming stripped 1 base from V and 0 bases from J, with 7 bases between. The CDR3 length is 15 residues. In germline, CDR1 is SGHRS, CDR2 YFSETQ. The CDR3 nucleotides are TGCGCCAGCAGCTTGATCCCCTCAACTAATGAAAAACTGTTTTTT. It codes for CASSLIPSTNEKLFF.

The chain links TRBV7-2 to TRBJ1-3; D unclear. The CDR3 has 15 residues. Germline V gene lookup returns CDR1 SGHTA and CDR2 FQGNSA. V was trimmed by 5 bases and J by 1 base, leaving 12 bases between them. CDR3 in DNA: TGTGCCAGCAGCATACTCCGGGAGTCTGGAAACACCATATATTTT. It specifies CASSILRESGNTIYF. The complete variable domain, with remaining parts taken from reference TRBV7-2 and TRBJ1-3, reads GAGVSQSPSNKVTEKGKDVELRCDPISGHTALYWYRQSLGQGLEFLIYFQGNSAPDKSGLPSDRFSAERTGGSVSTLTIQRTQQEDSAVYLCASSILRESGNTIYFGEGSWLTVV.

This chain joins TRBV6-2 or TRBV6-3 and TRBJ2-5, with TRBD1 matching over 8 bases. Germline V lookup: CDR1 MNHEY, CDR2 SVGEGT. V lost 6 bases to trimming and J lost 4 bases; unmatched junction nucleotides: 10. The CDR3 is made up of 15 amino acids. The CDR3 sequence: CASSHPGTGGETQYF. In DNA, the CDR3 is TGTGCCAGCAGCCACCCGGGGACAGGAGGAGAGACCCAGTACTTC.

The genes are TRBV7-3 and TRBJ2-3, with TRBD2 identical over 11 bases. The J segment lost 1 base and the V segment lost 5 bases, leaving 5 bases of the junction unmatched. Germline V gives CDR1 SGHTA, CDR2 FQGTGA. The CDR3 sequence is 16 residues long. Written as DNA, the CDR3 is TGTGCCAGCAGCCCAGGACTAGCGGGCGGCACAGATACGCAGTATTTT. Its translation: CASSPGLAGGTDTQYF.

This sequence joins TRBV28 and TRBJ2-7; 11 nucleotides line up with TRBD2. CDR1 and CDR2 from the germline V gene are MDHEN and SYDVKM. This CDR3 contains 15 residues. J was trimmed by 6 bases and V by 6 bases; bases with no gene match: 10. In DNA, the CDR3 is TGTGCCAGCAGCTGGGCACTAGCGGGAGATATCGAGCAGTACTTC. This codes for CASSWALAGDIEQYF.

This sequence joins TRBV4-1 and TRBJ2-1, with 10 bases fitting TRBD1. CDR1 is MGHRA, CDR2 YSYEKL, per germline. The CDR3 has 15 residues. J lost 2 bases, V lost 5 bases, and 3 bases had no gene match. The CDR3 reads CASSVDRGPYNEQFF. Written as DNA, the CDR3 is TGCGCCAGCAGCGTCGACAGGGGGCCCTACAATGAGCAGTTCTTC.

The rearrangement links TRBV18 to TRBJ2-1, with D hard to call. Looked up from germline, CDR1 is KGHSH and CDR2 is LQKENI. The V gene lost 3 bases and the J gene lost 1 base, with 10 bases spanning the gap. The CDR3 has 15 residues. The DNA of the CDR3 is TGTGCCAGCTCACCCGGTATCCCATCCTACAATGAGCAGTTCTTC. Amino acids: CASSPGIPSYNEQFF.

J is TRBJ2-5 and V is TRBV20-1; D is ambiguous. Germline assignment: CDR1 DFQATT and CDR2 SNEGSKA (reference sequence). V lost 6 bases and J lost 3, with 5 bases in between. The CDR3 has 10 amino acids. This chain's CDR3 is CSARKETQYF. The CDR3 region has the DNA TGCAGTGCCCGGAAAGAGACCCAGTACTTC.

The CDR3 DNA sequence: TGTGCCAGCAGCCAAGATGACCAGCGGCAAACAGATACGCAGTATTTT. Translated: CASSQDDQRQTDTQYF. J is TRBJ2-3 and V is TRBV4-2; the D gene is possibly TRBD2 (5 bases). V lost 0 bases and J 3 bases, leaving 13 bases between the germline ends. The CDR3 totals 16 residues. The germline gives CDR1 LGHNA, CDR2 YNFKEQ.